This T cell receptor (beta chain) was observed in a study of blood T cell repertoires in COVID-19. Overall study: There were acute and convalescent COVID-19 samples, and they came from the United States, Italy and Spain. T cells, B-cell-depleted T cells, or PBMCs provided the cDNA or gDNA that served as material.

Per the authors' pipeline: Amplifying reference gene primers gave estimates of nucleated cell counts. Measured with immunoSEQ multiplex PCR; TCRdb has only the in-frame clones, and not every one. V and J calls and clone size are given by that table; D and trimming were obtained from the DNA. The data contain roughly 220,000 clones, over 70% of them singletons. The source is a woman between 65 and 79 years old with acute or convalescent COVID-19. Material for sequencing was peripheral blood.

This CDR3 reads CSVRTGGAGNQPQHF. CDR3 nucleotides: TGCAGCGTAAGGACAGGGGGCGCGGGGAATCAGCCCCAGCATTTT. V is TRBV29-1 and J is TRBJ1-5, with 11 bases lining up with TRBD1. V gave up 6 bases and J gave up 4 bases; unmatched junction bases: 8. This CDR3 has 15 residues. Germline lookup yields CDR1 SQVTM and CDR2 ANQGSEA. Supplemented by reference TRBV29-1 and TRBJ1-5, the full variable domain reads SAVISQKPSRDICQRGTSLTIQCQVDSQVTMMFWYRQQPGQSLTLIATANQGSEATYESGFVIDKFPISRPNLTFSTLTVSNMSPEDSSIYLCSVRTGGAGNQPQHFGDGTRLSIL.